What follows describes a single TCR beta chain. Its antigen remains unidentified. This entry comes from a study of shared clonotypes between healthy human individuals. Study-level results: Larger estimated richness was generally seen in naive subsets than in memory subsets. Clonotype sharing among donors was thought likely to change with sequencing depth.

The protocol was immunoSEQ multiplex PCR, while the TCRdb copy is restricted to in-frame clones and leaves out a portion. The sample has over a million clones; around three quarters are singletons. Those who donated were healthy HIV-negative adults, with no recent acute infections or vaccinations reported. Nashville, Tennessee was home to all donors, each a Caucasian adult. Per germline, CDR1 SGHAT and CDR2 FQNNGV. V gave up 1 base and J gave up 4 bases; unmatched junction bases: 11. This CDR3 has 19 residues. V is TRBV11-2 and J is TRBJ2-1, with TRBD2 matching 12 bases. The sequenced sample consisted of memory CD4+ T cells from PBMCs. The subset is: CD45RA-negative fraction. The receptor was isolated from a young man in good health. Some clones in this sample may be carry-over from other donors' samples. CDR3 residues: CASSLGSSSSGRGYNEQFF. The DNA of the CDR3 is TGTGCCAGCAGCTTAGGGTCTTCCTCTAGCGGGAGGGGGTACAATGAGCAGTTCTTC.